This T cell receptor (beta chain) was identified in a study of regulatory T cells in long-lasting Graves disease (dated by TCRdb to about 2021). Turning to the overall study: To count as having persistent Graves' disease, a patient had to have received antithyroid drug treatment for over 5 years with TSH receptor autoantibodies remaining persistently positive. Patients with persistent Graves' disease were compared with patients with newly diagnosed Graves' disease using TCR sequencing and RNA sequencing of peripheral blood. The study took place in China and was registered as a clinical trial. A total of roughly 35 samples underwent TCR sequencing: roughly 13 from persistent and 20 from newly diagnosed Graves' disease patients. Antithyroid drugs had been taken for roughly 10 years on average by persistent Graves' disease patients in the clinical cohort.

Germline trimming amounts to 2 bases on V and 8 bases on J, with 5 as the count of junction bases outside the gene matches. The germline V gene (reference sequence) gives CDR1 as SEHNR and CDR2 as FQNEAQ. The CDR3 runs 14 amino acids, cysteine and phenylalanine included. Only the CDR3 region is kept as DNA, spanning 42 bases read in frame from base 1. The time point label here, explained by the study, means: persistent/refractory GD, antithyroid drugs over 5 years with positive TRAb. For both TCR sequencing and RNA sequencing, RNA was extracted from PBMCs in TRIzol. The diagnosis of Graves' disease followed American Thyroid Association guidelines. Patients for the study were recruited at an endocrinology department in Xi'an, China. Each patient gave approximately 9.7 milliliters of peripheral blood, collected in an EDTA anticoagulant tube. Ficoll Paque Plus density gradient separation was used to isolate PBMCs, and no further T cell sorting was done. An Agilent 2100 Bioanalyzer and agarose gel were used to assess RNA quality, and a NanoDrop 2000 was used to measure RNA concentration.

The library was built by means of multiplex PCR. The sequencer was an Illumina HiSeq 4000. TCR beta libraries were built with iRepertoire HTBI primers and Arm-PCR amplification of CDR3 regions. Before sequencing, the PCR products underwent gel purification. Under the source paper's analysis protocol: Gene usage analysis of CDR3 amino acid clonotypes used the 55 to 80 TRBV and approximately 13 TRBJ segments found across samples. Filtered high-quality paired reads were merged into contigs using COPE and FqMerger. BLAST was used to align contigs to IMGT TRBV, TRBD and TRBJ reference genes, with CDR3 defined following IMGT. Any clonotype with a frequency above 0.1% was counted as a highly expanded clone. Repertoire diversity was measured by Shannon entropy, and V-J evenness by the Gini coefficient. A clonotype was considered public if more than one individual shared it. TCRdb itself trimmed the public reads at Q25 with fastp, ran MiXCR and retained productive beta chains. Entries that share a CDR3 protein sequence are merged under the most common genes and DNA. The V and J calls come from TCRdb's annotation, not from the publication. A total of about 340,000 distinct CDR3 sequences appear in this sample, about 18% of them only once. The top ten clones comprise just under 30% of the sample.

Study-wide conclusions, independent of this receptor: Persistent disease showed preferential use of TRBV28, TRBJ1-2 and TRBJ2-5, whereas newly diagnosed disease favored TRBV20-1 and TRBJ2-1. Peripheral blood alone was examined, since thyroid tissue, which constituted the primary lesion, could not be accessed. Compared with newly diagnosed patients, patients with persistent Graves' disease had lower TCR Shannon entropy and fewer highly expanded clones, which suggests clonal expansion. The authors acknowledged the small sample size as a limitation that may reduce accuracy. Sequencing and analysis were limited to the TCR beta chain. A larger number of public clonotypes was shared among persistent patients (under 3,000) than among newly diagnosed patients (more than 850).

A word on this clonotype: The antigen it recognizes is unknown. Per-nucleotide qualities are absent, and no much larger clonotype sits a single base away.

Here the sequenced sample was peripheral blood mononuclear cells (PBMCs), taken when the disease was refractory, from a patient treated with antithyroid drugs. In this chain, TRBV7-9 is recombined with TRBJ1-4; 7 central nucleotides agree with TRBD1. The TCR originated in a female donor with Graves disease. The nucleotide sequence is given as TGTGCCAGCAGCTTATCGACAGGGCAAGAAAAACTGTTTTTT. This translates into CASSLSTGQEKLFF.